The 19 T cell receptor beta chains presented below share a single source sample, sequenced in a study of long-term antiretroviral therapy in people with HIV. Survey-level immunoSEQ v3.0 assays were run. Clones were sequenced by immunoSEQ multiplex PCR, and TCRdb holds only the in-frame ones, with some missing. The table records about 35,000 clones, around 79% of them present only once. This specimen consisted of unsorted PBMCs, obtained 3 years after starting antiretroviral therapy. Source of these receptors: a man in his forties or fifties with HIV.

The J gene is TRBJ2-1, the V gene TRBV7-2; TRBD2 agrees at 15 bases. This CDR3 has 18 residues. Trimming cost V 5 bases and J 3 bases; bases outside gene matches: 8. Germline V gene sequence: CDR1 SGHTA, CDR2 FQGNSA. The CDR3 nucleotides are TGTGCCAGCAGCAGGACTAGCGGGAGGGCCAGGTACTACAATGAGCAGTTCTTC. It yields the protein CASSRTSGRARYYNEQFF.

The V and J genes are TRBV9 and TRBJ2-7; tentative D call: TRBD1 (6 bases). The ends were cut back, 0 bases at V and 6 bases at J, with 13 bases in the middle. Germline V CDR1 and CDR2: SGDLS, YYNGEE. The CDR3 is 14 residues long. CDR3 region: CASSVVARGSEQYF. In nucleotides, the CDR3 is TGTGCCAGCAGCGTAGTCGCGAGGGGGTCCGAGCAGTACTTC.

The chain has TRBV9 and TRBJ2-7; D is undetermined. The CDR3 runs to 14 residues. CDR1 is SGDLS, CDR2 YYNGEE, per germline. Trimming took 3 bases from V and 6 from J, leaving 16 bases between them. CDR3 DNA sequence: TGTGCCAGCAGCGCTCGATCCACTGTTGGCGAGCAGTACTTC. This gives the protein CASSARSTVGEQYF.

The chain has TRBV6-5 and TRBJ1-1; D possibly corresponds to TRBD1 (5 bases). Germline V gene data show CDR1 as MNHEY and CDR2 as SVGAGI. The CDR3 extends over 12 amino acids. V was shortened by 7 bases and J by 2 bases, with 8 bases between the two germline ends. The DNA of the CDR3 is TGTGCCAGCAACAGGCCAAACACTGAAGCTTTCTTT. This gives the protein CASNRPNTEAFF.

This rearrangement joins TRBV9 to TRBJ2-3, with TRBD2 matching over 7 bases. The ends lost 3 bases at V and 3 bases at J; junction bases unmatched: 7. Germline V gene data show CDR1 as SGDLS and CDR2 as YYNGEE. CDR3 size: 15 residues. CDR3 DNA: TGTGCCAGCAGCGGCGGACTAGTTCTTACAGATACGCAGTATTTT. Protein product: CASSGGLVLTDTQYF. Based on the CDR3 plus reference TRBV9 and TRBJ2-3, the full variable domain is DSGVTQTPKHLITATGQRVTLRCSPRSGDLSVYWYQQSLDQGLQFLIQYYNGEERAKGNILERFSAQQFPDLHSELNLSSLELGDSALYFCASSGGLVLTDTQYFGPGTRLTVL.

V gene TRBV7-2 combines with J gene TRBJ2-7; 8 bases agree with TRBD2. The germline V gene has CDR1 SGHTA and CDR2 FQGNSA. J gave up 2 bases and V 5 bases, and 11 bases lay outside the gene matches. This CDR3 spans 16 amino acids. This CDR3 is CASSRVAGHLPYEQYF. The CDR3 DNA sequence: TGTGCCAGCAGCCGAGTAGCGGGACACCTTCCCTACGAGCAGTACTTC.

The DNA of the CDR3 is TGTGCCAGCAGGGGCCCTAGAGCCGAGCAGTACTTC. It translates to CASRGPRAEQYF. The chain combines TRBV7-9 with TRBJ2-5; D is ambiguous. The J call may be incorrect, as the DNA end agrees better with TRBJ2-7. The CDR3 covers 12 residues. In germline, CDR1 is SEHNR, CDR2 FQNEAQ (reference sequence).

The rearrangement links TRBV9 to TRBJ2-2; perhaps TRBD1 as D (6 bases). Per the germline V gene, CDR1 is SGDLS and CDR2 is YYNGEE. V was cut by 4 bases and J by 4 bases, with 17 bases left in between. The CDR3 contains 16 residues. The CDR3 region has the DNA TGTGCCAGCAGCCCCCAATCAGGGGTCGTCACCGGGGAGCTGTTTTTT. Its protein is CASSPQSGVVTGELFF.

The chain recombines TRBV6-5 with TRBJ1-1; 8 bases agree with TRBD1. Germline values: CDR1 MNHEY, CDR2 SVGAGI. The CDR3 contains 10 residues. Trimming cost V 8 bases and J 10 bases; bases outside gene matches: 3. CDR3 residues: CASGDRGAFF. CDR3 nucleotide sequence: TGTGCCAGCGGCGACAGGGGAGCTTTCTTT.

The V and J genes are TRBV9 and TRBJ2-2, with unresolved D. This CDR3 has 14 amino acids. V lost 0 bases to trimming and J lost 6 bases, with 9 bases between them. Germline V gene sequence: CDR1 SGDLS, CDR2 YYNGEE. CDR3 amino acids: CASSVGPPAGELFF. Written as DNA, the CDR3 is TGTGCCAGCAGCGTAGGACCGCCTGCCGGGGAGCTGTTTTTT.

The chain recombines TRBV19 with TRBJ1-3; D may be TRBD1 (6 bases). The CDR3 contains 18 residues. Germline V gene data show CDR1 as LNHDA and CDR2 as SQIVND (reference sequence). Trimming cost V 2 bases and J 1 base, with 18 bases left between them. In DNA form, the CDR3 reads TGTGCCAGTAGTATAAGGGGGGGCGAATTAAAATCTGGAAACACCATATATTTT. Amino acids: CASSIRGGELKSGNTIYF.

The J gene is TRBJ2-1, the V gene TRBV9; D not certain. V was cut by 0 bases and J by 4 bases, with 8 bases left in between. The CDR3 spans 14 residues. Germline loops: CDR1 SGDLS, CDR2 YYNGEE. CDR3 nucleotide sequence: TGTGCCAGCAGCGTAGAAGACTTATACAATGAGCAGTTCTTC. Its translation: CASSVEDLYNEQFF.

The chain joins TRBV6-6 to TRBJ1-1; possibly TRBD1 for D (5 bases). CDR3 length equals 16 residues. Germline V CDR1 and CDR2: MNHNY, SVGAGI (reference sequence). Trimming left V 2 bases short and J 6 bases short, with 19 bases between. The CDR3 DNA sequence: TGTGCCAGCAGTTACCCGCAGGGATGGGGGAAGCCTGAAGCTTTCTTT. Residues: CASSYPQGWGKPEAFF.

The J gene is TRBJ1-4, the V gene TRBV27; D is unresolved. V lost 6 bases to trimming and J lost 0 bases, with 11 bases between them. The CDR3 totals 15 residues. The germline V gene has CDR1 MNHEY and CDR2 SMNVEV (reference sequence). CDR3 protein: CASSRAFATNEKLFF. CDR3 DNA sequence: TGTGCCAGCAGCCGAGCCTTTGCAACTAATGAAAAACTGTTTTTT. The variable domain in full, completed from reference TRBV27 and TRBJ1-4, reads EAQVTQNPRYLITVTGKKLTVTCSQNMNHEYMSWYRQDPGLGLRQIYYSMNVEVTDKGDVPEGYKVSRKEKRNFPLILESPSPNQTSLYFCASSRAFATNEKLFFGSGTQLSVL.

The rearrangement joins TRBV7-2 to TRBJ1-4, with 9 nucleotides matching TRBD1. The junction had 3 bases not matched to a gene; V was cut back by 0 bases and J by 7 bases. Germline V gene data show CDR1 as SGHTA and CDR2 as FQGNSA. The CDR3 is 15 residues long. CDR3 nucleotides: TGTGCCAGCAGCTTAGCGGGACAGGGAAGTGAAAAACTGTTTTTT. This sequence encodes CASSLAGQGSEKLFF.

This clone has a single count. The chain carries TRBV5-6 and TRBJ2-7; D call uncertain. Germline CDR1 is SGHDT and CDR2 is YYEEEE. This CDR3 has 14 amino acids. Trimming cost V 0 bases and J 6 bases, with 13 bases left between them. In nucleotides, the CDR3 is TGTGCCAGCAGCTTGGGAGTATGGGGTTCCGAGCAGTACTTC. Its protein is CASSLGVWGSEQYF.

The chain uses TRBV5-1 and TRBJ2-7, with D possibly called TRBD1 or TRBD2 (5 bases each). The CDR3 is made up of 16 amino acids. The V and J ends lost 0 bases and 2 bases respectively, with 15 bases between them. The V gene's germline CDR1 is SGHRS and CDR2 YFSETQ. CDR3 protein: CASSLGVGPKTYEQYF. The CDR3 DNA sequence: TGCGCCAGCAGCTTGGGGGTGGGACCGAAAACCTACGAGCAGTACTTC.

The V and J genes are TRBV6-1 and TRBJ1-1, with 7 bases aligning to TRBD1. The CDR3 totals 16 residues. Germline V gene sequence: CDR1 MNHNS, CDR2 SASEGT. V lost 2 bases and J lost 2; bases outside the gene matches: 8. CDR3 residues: CASSEFGGGLNTEAFF. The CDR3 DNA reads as TGTGCCAGCAGTGAATTTGGAGGGGGCCTTAACACTGAAGCTTTCTTT.

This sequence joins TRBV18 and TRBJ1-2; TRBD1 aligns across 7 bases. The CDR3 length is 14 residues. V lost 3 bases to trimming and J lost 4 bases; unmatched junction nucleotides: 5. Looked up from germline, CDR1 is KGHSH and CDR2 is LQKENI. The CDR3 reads CASSPDRLFYGYTF. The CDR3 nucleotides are TGTGCCAGCTCACCGGACAGGCTTTTCTATGGCTACACCTTC.